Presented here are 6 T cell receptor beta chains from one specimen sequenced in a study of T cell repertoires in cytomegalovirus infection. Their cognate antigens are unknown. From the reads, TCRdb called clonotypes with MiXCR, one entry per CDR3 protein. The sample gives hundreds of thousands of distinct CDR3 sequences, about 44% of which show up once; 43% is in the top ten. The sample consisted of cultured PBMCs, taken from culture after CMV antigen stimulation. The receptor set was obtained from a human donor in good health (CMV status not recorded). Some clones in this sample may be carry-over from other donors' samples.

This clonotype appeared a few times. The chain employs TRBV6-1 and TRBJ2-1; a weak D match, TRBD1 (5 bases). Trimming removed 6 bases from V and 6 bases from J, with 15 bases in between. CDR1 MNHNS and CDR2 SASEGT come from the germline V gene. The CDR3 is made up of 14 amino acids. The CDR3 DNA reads TGTGCCAGCAGACCCGCCTCCAGGGCCAATGAGCAGTTCTTC. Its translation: CASRPASRANEQFF.

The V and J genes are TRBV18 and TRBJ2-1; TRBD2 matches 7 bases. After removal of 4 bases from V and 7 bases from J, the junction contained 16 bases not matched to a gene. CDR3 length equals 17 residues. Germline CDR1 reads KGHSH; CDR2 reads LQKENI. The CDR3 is CASSLVRGGPNMNEQFF. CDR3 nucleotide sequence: TGTGCCAGCTCACTTGTGAGGGGAGGGCCGAATATGAATGAGCAGTTCTTC. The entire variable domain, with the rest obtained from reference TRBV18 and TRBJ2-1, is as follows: NAGVMQNPRHLVRRRGQEARLRCSPMKGHSHVYWYRQLPEEGLKFMVYLQKENIIDESGMPKERFSAEFPKEGPSILRIQQVVRGDSAAYFCASSLVRGGPNMNEQFFGPGTRLTVL.

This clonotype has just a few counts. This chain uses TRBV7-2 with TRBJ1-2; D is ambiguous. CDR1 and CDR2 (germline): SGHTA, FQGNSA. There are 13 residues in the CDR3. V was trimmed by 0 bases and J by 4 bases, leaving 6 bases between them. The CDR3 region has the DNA TGTGCCAGCAGCTTAGCGCATATCTATGGCTACACCTTC. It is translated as CASSLAHIYGYTF.

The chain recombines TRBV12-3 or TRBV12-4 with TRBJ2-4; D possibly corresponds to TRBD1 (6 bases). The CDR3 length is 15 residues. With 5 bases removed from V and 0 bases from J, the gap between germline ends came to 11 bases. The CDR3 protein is CASSQSQGAKNIQYF. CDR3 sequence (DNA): TGTGCCAGCAGTCAGTCACAGGGAGCCAAAAACATTCAGTACTTC.

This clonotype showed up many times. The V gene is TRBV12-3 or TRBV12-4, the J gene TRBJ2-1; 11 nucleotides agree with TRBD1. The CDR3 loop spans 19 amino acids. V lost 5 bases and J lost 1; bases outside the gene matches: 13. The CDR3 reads CASSLGQGARRSSYNEQFF. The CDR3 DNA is TGTGCCAGCAGTCTCGGACAGGGGGCGCGACGTAGTTCCTACAATGAGCAGTTCTTC.

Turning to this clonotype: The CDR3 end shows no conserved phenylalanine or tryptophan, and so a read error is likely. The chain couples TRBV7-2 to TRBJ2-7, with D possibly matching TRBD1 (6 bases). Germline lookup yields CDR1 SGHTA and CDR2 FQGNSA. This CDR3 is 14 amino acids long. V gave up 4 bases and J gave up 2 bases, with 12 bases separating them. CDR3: CASSWGHGPYEQYL. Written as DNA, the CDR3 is TGTGCCAGCAGCTGGGGACATGGGCCCTACGAGCAGTACTTG.